These T cell receptor beta chains were read from a single sample in a study of metastatic and nonmetastatic thyroid tumors. MiXCR re-clonotyped the PCR reads for TCRdb. The sample holds about 27,000 clones, under 25% seen once. The specimen sequenced was blood. The source of these receptors is a male donor with papillary thyroid cancer or a benign thyroid nodule (not recorded which). Some clones in this sample may be carry-over from other donors' samples. Both conserved end residues are part of each CDR3. Fields, in order: V gene, clone size, D gene, J gene, CDR3 DNA, CDR3 protein. A D gene is named only where the DNA matches it firmly. A row's size may be missing; if present it is once, few, many or a size class.

TRBV6-2/TRBV6-3	many	TRBD2	TRBJ2-7	TGTGCCAGCAGTCGCTTACCGGGGGGGCGGGCCTCCTACGAGCAGTACTTC	CASSRLPGGRASYEQYF
TRBV27	many	.	TRBJ1-5	TGTGCCAGCAGTTTAGGGCAGAATCAGCCCCAGCATTTT	CASSLGQNQPQHF
TRBV30	.	.	TRBJ1-3	TGTGGCGGGAGTGTACCGGGGGGCCACTCTGGAAACACCATATATTTT	CGGSVPGGHSGNTIYF
TRBV5-5	many	TRBD1	TRBJ1-1	TGTGCCAGCAGCTTGAGACAGGGGATGTGGGGCACTGAAGCTTTCTTT	CASSLRQGMWGTEAFF
TRBV30	many	.	TRBJ1-5	TGTGCCTGGACACATGGGGGGAGGTTTCAGCCCCAGCATTTT	CAWTHGGRFQPQHF
TRBV20-1	many	.	TRBJ2-1	TGCAGTGCTTCTGGGCTTAGCGGTTCCTCCTACAATGAGCAGTTCTTC	CSASGLSGSSYNEQFF
TRBV6-1	medium-sized	TRBD1	TRBJ1-3	TGTGCCAGCAGTGTTGTGTTGTGGGACAGTTCTGGAAACACCATATATTTT	CASSVVLWDSSGNTIYF
TRBV5-1	many	TRBD1	TRBJ2-7	TGCGCCAGCAGCCCCCAGGGGGCTATAGTCTACGAGCAGTACTTC	CASSPQGAIVYEQYF
TRBV6-1	many	TRBD1	TRBJ1-2	TGTGCCAGCAGTCGGGACAGAAAGAATGGCTACACCTTC	CASSRDRKNGYTF
TRBV18	.	TRBD2	TRBJ2-7	TGTGCCAGCTCACCACCGAGCGGGAGTTTTTACGAGCAGTACTTC	CASSPPSGSFYEQYF
TRBV7-2	many	.	TRBJ2-7	TGTGCCAGCAGCCCCCTTGGGCACTCCTACGAGCAGTACTTC	CASSPLGHSYEQYF
TRBV18	many	.	TRBJ1-4	TGTGCCAGCTCACCGGACACAGCAACTAATGAAAAACTGTTTTTT	CASSPDTATNEKLFF
TRBV12-3/TRBV12-4	many	TRBD2	TRBJ2-3	TGTGCCAGCAGCCCGGGACTAGCGGGGGAAACAGATACGCAGTATTTT	CASSPGLAGETDTQYF
TRBV7-2	many	.	TRBJ1-5	TGTGCCAGCAGCTTAGGAGGGGGGAATCAGCCCCAGCATTTT	CASSLGGGNQPQHF
TRBV4-1	many	.	TRBJ2-7	TGCGCCAGCAAACCCGGCGGAGACTACGAGCAGTACTTC	CASKPGGDYEQYF
TRBV5-7	many	TRBD1	TRBJ1-2	TGTGCCAGCAGCCCCCCCCTGGGACAGGGGGCCTATGGCTACACCTTC	CASSPPLGQGAYGYTF
TRBV3-1	many	.	TRBJ2-3	TGTGCCAGCAGCCAGGTTCGTACGCGGGGGCAAAATACGCAGTATTTT	CASSQVRTRGQNTQYF
TRBV3-1	many	.	TRBJ2-2	TGTGCCAGCAGCCAGCAGGTCAACACCGGGGAGCTGTTTTTT	CASSQQVNTGELFF
TRBV11-3	many	TRBD2	TRBJ2-5	TGTGCCAGCAGCTTAGGGAGTAGCGGGGTTCTCGAGACCCAGTACTTC	CASSLGSSGVLETQYF
TRBV6-4	.	.	TRBJ2-7	TGTGCCAGCAGTGACGGGCAGGAGGGCGAGCAGTACTTC	CASSDGQEGEQYF
TRBV15	many	.	TRBJ1-3	TGTGCCACCAGCAGAGAGGGTTTTGGAAACACCATATATTTT	CATSREGFGNTIYF
TRBV5-1	many	.	TRBJ1-3	TGCGCCAGCAGCCAAGGACGCTCCTCTGGAAACACCATATATTTT	CASSQGRSSGNTIYF
TRBV20-1	.	TRBD2	TRBJ2-7	TGCAGTGCTAGGGGACTAGCGGGAGACCACGAGCAGTACTTC	CSARGLAGDHEQYF
TRBV6-1	many	TRBD1	TRBJ1-4	TGTGCCAGCAGTGACGGGACAGGTGTTGAAAAACTGTTTTTT	CASSDGTGVEKLFF
TRBV7-7	many	.	TRBJ1-1	TGTGCTAGCAGCTTGGCCCAGAACACTGAAGCTTTCTTT	CASSLAQNTEAFF
TRBV6-1	many	TRBD1	TRBJ2-7	TGTGCCAGCACCCCTAGGACAGGGAGCGCCTACGAGCAGTACTTC	CASTPRTGSAYEQYF
TRBV5-8	many	TRBD2	TRBJ2-3	TGTGCCAGCAGTACCGGGACTAGCGGGGGCACAGATACGCAGTATTTT	CASSTGTSGGTDTQYF
TRBV28	many	.	TRBJ1-1	TGTGCCAGCAGCTTAGTTCAAACCGGAGCTTTCTTT	CASSLVQTGAFF
TRBV20-1	many	.	TRBJ1-1	TGCAGTGCTAGAGATCAGGAAAGGACTCAAGCTTTCTTT	CSARDQERTQAFF
TRBV7-9	many	TRBD2	TRBJ2-5	TGTGCCAGCAGCCTTTCGGACGGGAGGGCCGGGGAGACCCAGTACTTC	CASSLSDGRAGETQYF
TRBV6-4	many	.	TRBJ2-1	TGTGCCAGCAGTGACTCCAGGGCGGGTCGTTACAATGAGCAGTTCTTC	CASSDSRAGRYNEQFF
TRBV12-5	many	.	TRBJ2-7	TGTGCTAGTGGTTCCGGACCGGCTTCCGAGCAGTACTTC	CASGSGPASEQYF
TRBV19	many	TRBD1	TRBJ2-7	TGTGCCAGCGAAGACAGGGGGACGGGAGAGCAGTACTTC	CASEDRGTGEQYF
TRBV20-1	medium-sized	.	TRBJ2-7	TGCAGTGCCAACTCTCAGAGGACTCGCTCCTACGAGCAGTACTTC	CSANSQRTRSYEQYF
TRBV12-3/TRBV12-4	many	.	TRBJ2-1	TGTGCCAGCAGTTTAGCGCTTGGCTATGAGCAGTTCTTC	CASSLALGYEQFF
TRBV7-2	.	.	TRBJ2-1	TGTGCCAGCGACACTGGAGGAAACCATGAGCAGTTCTTC	CASDTGGNHEQFF
TRBV18	.	TRBD1	TRBJ2-4	TGTGCCAGCTCATTAGGACAGGGCGCGGGAAACATTCAGTACTTC	CASSLGQGAGNIQYF
TRBV4-2	.	TRBD1	TRBJ2-5	TGTGCCATCATCCAGGGGACAGGTGCAGAGACCCAGTACTTC	CAIIQGTGAETQYF
TRBV5-1	.	.	TRBJ1-1	TGCGCCAGCAGATGGGACGGAACTGACGCTTTCTTT	CASRWDGTDAFF
TRBV28	many	TRBD2	TRBJ2-2	TGTGCCAGCACTGTGGGGGGTAGCGGGAGTAGGCCACCCGGGGAGCTGTTTTTT	CASTVGGSGSRPPGELFF
TRBV5-5	many	.	TRBJ1-3	TGTGCCAGCAGCTTGAAGGCAGTCTTGGGGGGAAACACCATATATTTT	CASSLKAVLGGNTIYF
TRBV24-1	.	.	TRBJ2-3	TGTGCCACCAGTGACATCGGTAAACACACAGATACGCAGTATTTT	CATSDIGKHTDTQYF
TRBV6-5	few	.	TRBJ1-5	TGTGCCAGCAGTTCGGGGCAGGGACTGAATCAGCCCCAGAATTTT	CASSSGQGLNQPQNF
TRBV2	few	.	TRBJ1-4	TGTGCCAGTCGCCACCGGGACCTCTCTGAGAGGAAACTGTTTTTT	CASRHRDLSERKLFF
TRBV11-2	many	TRBD2	TRBJ2-3	TGTGCCAGCAGCTTAGAGGCGGGAGGGCGGACAGATACGCAGTATTTT	CASSLEAGGRTDTQYF
TRBV11-1	.	TRBD1	TRBJ2-1	TGTTTCAGCAGCTTAGATCGTAAACAGGGGTCTTGGGATGAGCAGTTCTTC	CFSSLDRKQGSWDEQFF
TRBV18	many	.	TRBJ2-3	TGTGCCAGCTCACCAGGCCGGGGGCAGGATACGCAGTATTTT	CASSPGRGQDTQYF
TRBV12-3/TRBV12-4	.	TRBD1	TRBJ1-6	TGTGCCAGTCAAGCCGGGACAGCTAATTCACCCCTCCACTTT	CASQAGTANSPLHF
TRBV11-2	many	.	TRBJ2-5	TGTGCCAGCAGCTTAGTCAGGGAGACCCAGTACTTC	CASSLVRETQYF
TRBV2	few	.	TRBJ2-7	TGTACCACCACGGCCATACCCTACGATCAGTACTTC	CTTTAIPYDQYF
TRBV7-3	many	TRBD1	TRBJ2-3	TGTGCCAGCAGCTTACGACAGGGTTTATCGGATACGCAGTATTTT	CASSLRQGLSDTQYF
TRBV11-1	many	TRBD1	TRBJ1-1	TGTGCCAGCAGCCCTACAGGGGGCGGCACTGAAGCTTTCTTT	CASSPTGGGTEAFF
TRBV9	many	.	TRBJ1-3	TGTGCCAGCAGCGTAGAGGTGGGGAAGGGAAACACCATATATTTT	CASSVEVGKGNTIYF
TRBV2	many	.	TRBJ2-4	TGTGCCAGCAGTGAATGGTACTCAAACATTCAGTACTTC	CASSEWYSNIQYF
TRBV6-1	many	.	TRBJ1-5	TGTGCCAGCAGTGCGGGATTCCCGATTAATAGCAATCAGCCCCAGCATTTT	CASSAGFPINSNQPQHF
TRBV18	.	.	TRBJ2-2	TGTGCCAGCTCACCACAGGGAACCTGGGAGCTGTTTTTT	CASSPQGTWELFF
TRBV12-1	.	.	TRBJ2-7	TGTGCCAGCAGCTTTGCCAGGGTGATTTTCGATTACGAGCAGTACTTC	CASSFARVIFDYEQYF
TRBV5-6	many	.	TRBJ1-1	TGTGCCAGCAGCCCCGGGGCAGGGAGTTTGACTGAAGCTTTCTTT	CASSPGAGSLTEAFF
TRBV5-5	.	.	TRBJ1-1	TGTGCCAGCAGCTTTGCGGGGGCCTTAGCCTACACTGAAGCTTTCTTT	CASSFAGALAYTEAFF